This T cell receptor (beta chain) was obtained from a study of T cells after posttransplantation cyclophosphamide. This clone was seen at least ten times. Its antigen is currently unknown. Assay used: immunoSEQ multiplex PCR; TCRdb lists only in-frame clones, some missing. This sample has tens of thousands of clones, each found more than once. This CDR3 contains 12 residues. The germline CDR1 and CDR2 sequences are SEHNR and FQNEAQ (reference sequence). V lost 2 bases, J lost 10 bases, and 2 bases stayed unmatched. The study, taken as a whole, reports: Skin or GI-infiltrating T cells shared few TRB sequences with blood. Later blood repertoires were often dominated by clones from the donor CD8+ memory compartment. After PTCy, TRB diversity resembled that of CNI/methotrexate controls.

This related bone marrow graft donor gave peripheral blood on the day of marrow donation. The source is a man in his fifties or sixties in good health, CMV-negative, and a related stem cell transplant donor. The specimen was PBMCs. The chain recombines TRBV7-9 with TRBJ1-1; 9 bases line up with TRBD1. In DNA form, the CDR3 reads TGTGCCAGCAGCTTAAGGGACAGGGTAGCTTTCTTT. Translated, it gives CASSLRDRVAFF.